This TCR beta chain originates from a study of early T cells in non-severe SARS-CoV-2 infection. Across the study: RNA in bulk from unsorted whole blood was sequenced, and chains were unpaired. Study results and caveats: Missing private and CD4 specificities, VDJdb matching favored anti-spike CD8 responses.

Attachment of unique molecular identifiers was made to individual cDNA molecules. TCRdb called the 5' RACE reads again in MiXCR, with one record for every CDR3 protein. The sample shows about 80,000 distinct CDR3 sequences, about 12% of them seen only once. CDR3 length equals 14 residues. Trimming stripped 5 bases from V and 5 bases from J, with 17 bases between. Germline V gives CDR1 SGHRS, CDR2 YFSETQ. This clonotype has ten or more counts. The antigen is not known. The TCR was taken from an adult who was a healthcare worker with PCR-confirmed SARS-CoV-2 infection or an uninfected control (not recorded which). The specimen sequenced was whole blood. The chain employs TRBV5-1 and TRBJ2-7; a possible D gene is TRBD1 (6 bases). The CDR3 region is CASRYIGQFDEQYF. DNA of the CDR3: TGCGCCAGCAGGTATATTGGACAGTTTGACGAGCAGTACTTC.